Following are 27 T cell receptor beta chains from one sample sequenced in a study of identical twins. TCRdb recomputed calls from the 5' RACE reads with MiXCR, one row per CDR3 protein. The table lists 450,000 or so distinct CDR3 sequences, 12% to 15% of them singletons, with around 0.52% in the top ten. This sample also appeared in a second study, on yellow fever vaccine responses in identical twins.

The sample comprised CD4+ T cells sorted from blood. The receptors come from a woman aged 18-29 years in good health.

CDR3 sequence reads: CASRPTGGLFTGELFF. The CDR3, as DNA: TGTGCCAGCAGACCGACAGGGGGCTTGTTTACCGGGGAGCTGTTTTTT. This chain connects TRBV6-1 to TRBJ2-2; TRBD1 matches 10 bases. Germline-derived CDR1 and CDR2 are MNHNS and SASEGT. The V segment lost 6 bases and the J segment 5 bases; nucleotides outside the gene matches: 9. This CDR3 has 16 amino acids.

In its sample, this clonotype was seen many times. The CDR3 region is CASSEGGTGMQYF. In nucleotides, the CDR3 is TGCGCCAGCAGTGAAGGCGGGACAGGGATGCAGTATTTT. The genes are TRBV10-1 and TRBJ2-3; 9 nucleotides align to TRBD1. V lost 3 bases to trimming and J lost 11 bases; unmatched junction nucleotides: 6. Germline V gene data show CDR1 as WNHNN and CDR2 as SYGVQD (reference sequence). The CDR3 runs to 13 residues.

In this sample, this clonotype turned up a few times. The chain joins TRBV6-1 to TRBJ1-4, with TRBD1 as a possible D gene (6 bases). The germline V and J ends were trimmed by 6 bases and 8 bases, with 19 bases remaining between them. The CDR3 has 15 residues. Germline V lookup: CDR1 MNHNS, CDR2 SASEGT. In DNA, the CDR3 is TGTGCCAGCAGGGACTGGGGGGGCTCGGGAGAAAAACTGTTTTTT. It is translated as CASRDWGGSGEKLFF.

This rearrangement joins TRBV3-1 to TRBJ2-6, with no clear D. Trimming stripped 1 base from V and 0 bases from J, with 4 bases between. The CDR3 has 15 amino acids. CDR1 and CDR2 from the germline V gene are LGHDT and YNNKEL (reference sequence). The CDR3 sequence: CASSQGGSGANVLTF. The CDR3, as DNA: TGTGCCAGCAGCCAAGGGGGCTCTGGGGCCAACGTCCTGACTTTC.

CDR3 amino acids: CASSLRSGIGTDTQYF. The CDR3 DNA is TGTGCCAGCAGTTTACGTAGCGGGATTGGCACAGATACGCAGTATTTT. The chain joins TRBV27 to TRBJ2-3; 8 bases align to TRBD2. V lost 2 bases, J lost 1 base, and 5 bases stayed unmatched. The CDR3 length is 16 residues. Germline lookup yields CDR1 MNHEY and CDR2 SMNVEV (reference sequence).

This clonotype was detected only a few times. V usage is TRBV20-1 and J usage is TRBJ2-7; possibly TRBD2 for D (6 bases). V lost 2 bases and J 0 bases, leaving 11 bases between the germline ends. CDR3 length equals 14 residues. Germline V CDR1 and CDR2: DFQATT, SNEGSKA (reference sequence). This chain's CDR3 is CSARTAGNSYEQYF. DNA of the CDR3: TGCAGTGCTAGAACGGCGGGGAACTCCTACGAGCAGTACTTC.

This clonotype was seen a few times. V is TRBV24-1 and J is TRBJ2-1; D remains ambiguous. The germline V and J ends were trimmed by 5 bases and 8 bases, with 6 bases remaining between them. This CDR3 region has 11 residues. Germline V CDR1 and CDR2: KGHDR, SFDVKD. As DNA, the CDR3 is TGTGCCACCAGTGCCCGGGATGAGCAGTTCTTC. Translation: CATSARDEQFF.

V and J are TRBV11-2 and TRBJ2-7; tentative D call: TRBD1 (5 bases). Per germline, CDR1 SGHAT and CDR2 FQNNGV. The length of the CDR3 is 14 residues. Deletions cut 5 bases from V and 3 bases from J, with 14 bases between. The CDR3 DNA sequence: TGTGCCAGCAGCACAAAGGGGCTGCACTACGAGCAGTACTTC. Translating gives CASSTKGLHYEQYF.

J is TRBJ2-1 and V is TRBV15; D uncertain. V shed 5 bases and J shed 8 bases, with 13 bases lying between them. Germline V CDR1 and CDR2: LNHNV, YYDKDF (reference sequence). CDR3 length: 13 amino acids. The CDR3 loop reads CATSARATDEQFF. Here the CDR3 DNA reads TGTGCCACCAGCGCCCGGGCCACCGATGAGCAGTTCTTC.

The CDR3 loop reads CASRQGQGRVYEQYF. The CDR3 coding sequence is TGTGCCAGCAGACAGGGACAGGGGCGAGTATACGAGCAGTACTTC. The genes are TRBV12-3 or TRBV12-4 and TRBJ2-7, with 10 bases matching TRBD1. This CDR3 has 15 amino acids. The junction had 9 bases not matched to a gene; V was cut back by 6 bases and J by 4 bases.

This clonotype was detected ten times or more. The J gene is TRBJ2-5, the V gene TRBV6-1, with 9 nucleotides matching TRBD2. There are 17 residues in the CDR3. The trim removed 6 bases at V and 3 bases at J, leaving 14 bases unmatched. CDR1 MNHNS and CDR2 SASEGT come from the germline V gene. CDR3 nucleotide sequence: TGTGCCAGCAGCTCCCCTAAGATAGCGGGGGTAAAAGAGACCCAGTACTTC. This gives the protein CASSSPKIAGVKETQYF.

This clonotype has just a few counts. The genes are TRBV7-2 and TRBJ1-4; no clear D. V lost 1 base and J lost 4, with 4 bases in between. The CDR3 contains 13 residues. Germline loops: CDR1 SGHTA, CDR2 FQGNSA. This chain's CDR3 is CASSLGVNEKLFF. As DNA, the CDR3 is TGTGCCAGCAGCTTAGGGGTTAATGAAAAACTGTTTTTT.

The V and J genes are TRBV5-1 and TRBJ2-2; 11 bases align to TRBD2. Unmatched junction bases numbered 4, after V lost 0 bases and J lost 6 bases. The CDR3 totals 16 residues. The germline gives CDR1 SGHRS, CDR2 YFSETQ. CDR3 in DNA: TGCGCCAGCAGCTTGGGACTAGCGGGGATTCCCGGGGAGCTGTTTTTT. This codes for CASSLGLAGIPGELFF.

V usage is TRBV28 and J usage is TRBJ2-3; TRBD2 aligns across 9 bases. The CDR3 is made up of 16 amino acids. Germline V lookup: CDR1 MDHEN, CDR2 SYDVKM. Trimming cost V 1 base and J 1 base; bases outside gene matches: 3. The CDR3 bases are TGTGCCAGCAGTTTATCAGCTAGCGGGGGCACAGATACGCAGTATTTT. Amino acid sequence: CASSLSASGGTDTQYF. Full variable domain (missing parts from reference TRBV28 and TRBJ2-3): DVKVTQSSRYLVKRTGEKVFLECVQDMDHENMFWYRQDPGLGLRLIYFSYDVKMKEKGDIPEGYSVSREKKERFSLILESASTNQTSMYLCASSLSASGGTDTQYFGPGTRLTVL.

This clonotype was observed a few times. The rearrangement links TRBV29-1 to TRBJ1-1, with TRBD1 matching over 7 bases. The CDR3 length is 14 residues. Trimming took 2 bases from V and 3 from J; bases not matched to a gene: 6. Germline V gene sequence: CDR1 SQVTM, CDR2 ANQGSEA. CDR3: CSVERGRVDTEAFF. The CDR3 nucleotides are TGCAGCGTTGAAAGGGGGCGGGTGGACACTGAAGCTTTCTTT.

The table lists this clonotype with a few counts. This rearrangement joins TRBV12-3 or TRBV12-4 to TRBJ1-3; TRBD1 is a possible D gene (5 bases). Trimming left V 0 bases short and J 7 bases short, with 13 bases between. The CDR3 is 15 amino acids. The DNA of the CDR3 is TGTGCCAGCAGTTTAGCCCAGGGTTTGGGGAACACCATATATTTT. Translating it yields CASSLAQGLGNTIYF.

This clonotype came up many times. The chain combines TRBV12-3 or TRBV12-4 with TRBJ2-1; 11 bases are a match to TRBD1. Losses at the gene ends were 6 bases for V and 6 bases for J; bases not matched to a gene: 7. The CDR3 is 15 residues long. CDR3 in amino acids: CASRRPGTGGNEQFF. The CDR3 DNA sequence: TGTGCCAGCAGGCGCCCCGGGACAGGGGGCAATGAGCAGTTCTTC.

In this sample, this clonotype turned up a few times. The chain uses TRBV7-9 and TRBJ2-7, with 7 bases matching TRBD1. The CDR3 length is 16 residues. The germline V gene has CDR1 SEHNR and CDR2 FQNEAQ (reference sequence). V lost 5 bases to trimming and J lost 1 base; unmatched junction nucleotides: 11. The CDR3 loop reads CASSNPTGVGSYEQYF. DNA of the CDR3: TGTGCCAGCAGCAACCCTACAGGGGTGGGTTCCTACGAGCAGTACTTC.

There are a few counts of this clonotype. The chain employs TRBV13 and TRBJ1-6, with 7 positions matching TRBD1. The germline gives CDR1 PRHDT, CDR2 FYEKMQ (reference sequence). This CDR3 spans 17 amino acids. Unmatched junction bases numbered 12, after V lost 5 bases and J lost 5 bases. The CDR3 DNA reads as TGTGCCAGCAGCCGTGACAGGGCGATACTCCATAATTCACCCCTCCACTTT. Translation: CASSRDRAILHNSPLHF.

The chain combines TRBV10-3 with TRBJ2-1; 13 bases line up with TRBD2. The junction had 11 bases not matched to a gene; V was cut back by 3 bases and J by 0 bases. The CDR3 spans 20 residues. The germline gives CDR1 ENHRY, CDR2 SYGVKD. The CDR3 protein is CAISDRIGLAGAPSYNEQFF. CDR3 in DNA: TGTGCCATCAGTGATAGAATAGGACTAGCGGGAGCCCCCTCCTACAATGAGCAGTTCTTC.

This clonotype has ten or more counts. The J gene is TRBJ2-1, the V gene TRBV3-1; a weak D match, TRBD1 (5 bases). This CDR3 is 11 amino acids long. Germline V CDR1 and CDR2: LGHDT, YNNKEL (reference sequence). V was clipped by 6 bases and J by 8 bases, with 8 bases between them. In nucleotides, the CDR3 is TGTGCCAGCAGTCCAGGGTATGAGCAGTTCTTC. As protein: CASSPGYEQFF.

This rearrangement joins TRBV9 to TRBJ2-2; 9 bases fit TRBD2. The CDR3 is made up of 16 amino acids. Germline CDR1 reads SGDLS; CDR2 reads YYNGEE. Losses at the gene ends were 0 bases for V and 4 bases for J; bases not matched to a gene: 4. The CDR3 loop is CASSVGSRGGTGELFF. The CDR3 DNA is TGTGCCAGCAGCGTAGGCTCGCGGGGGGGCACCGGGGAGCTGTTTTTT.

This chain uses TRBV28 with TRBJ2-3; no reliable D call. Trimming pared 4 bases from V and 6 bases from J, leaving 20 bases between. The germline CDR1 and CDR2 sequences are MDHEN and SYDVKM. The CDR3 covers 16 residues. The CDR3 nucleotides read TGTGCCAGCAGTTCCTCTGGGGAACCCGGATGGGATACGCAGTATTTT. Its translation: CASSSSGEPGWDTQYF.

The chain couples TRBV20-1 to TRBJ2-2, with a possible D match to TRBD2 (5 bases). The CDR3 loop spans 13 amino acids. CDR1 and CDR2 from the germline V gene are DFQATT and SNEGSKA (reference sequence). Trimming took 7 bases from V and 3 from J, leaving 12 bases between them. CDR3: CSVAGRDTGELFF. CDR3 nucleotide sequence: TGCAGTGTAGCTGGGAGAGACACCGGGGAGCTGTTTTTT.

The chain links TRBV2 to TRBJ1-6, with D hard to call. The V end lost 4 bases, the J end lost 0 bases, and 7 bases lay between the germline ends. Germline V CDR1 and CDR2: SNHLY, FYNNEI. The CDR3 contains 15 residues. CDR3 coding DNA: TGTGCCAGCAGTGGGAAAAGCTCCTATAATTCACCCCTCCACTTT. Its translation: CASSGKSSYNSPLHF.

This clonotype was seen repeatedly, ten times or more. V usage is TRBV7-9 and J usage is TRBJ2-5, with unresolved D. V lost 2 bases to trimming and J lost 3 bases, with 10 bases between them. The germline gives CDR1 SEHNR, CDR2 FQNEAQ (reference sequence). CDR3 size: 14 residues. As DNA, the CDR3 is TGTGCCAGCAGCTTAAAAACGGCAGAAGAGACCCAGTACTTC. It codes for CASSLKTAEETQYF.

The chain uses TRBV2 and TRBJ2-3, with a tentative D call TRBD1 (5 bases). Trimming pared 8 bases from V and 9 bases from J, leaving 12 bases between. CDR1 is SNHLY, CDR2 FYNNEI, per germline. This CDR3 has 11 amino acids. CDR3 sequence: CASGADHTQYF. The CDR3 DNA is TGTGCCAGCGGGGCGGATCACACGCAGTATTTT.